Following are 27 T cell receptor beta chains from one sample sequenced in a study of blood T cell repertoires in COVID-19. The protocol was immunoSEQ multiplex PCR, while the TCRdb copy is restricted to in-frame clones and leaves out a portion. This table has about 180,000 clones, approximately 87% appearing once. The specimen sequenced was peripheral blood. Receptors originate from a man aged 40-49 years with active or convalescent COVID-19.

J is TRBJ2-3 and V is TRBV6-1; D uncertain. V shed 2 bases and J shed 4 bases, with 16 bases lying between them. The CDR3 has 16 amino acids. CDR1 is MNHNS and CDR2 is SASEGT in the germline V gene. The CDR3 protein is CASSEPYSPGADTQYF. The CDR3 nucleotides are TGTGCCAGCAGTGAACCCTACTCCCCCGGAGCAGATACGCAGTATTTT.

This clone appeared a single time. The chain is built from TRBV30 and TRBJ2-3; TRBD2 matches 13 bases. The V and J ends lost 7 bases and 6 bases, in that order; junction bases with no gene match: 10. This CDR3 contains 15 residues. CDR1 is GTSNPN and CDR2 is SVGIG in the germline V gene (reference sequence). The CDR3, as DNA: TGTGCCTTCCGACTAGCGGGGGGTCCGGGGGATACGCAGTATTTT. Amino acid sequence: CAFRLAGGPGDTQYF.

The genes are TRBV6-2 or TRBV6-3 and TRBJ1-2; unclear D gene. The V gene's germline CDR1 is MNHEY and CDR2 SVGEGT. This CDR3 has 13 amino acids. Trimming took 3 bases from V and 5 from J, leaving 10 bases between them. In DNA form, the CDR3 reads TGTGCCAGCAGTTATACTTTATCTTATGGCTACACCTTC. Amino acids: CASSYTLSYGYTF.

The chain uses TRBV28 and TRBJ2-1; weak D call: TRBD1 (5 bases). CDR1 is MDHEN and CDR2 is SYDVKM in the germline V gene. V lost 6 bases, J lost 7 bases, and 10 bases lay in between. This CDR3 contains 12 residues. The CDR3 region is CASSPDSNEQFF. The DNA of the CDR3 is TGTGCCAGCAGCCCTGACAGTAATGAGCAGTTCTTC.

The J gene is TRBJ1-5, the V gene TRBV6-2 or TRBV6-3; D gene unclear. V lost 2 bases, J lost 4 bases, and 9 bases lay in between. The CDR3 extends over 14 amino acids. The germline V gene encodes CDR1 MNHEY and CDR2 SVGEGT. The CDR3 protein is CASSYLPGNQPQHF. The DNA for the CDR3 is TGTGCCAGCAGTTACCTTCCGGGAAATCAGCCCCAGCATTTT.

The chain uses TRBV27 and TRBJ2-2, with a tentative D call TRBD1 (5 bases). V shed 1 base and J shed 3 bases, with 9 bases lying between them. In germline, CDR1 is MNHEY, CDR2 SMNVEV (reference sequence). The CDR3 totals 15 residues. CDR3 nucleotide sequence: TGTGCCAGCAGTTTATTGGGGCTGTACACCGGGGAGCTGTTTTTT. Residues: CASSLLGLYTGELFF.

The chain combines TRBV19 with TRBJ2-2, with D unresolved. Trimming cost V 0 bases and J 3 bases, with 5 bases left between them. Germline V gene data show CDR1 as LNHDA and CDR2 as SQIVND (reference sequence). CDR3 length: 14 residues. This CDR3 reads CASSIDSYTGELFF. The CDR3 region has the DNA TGTGCCAGTAGTATAGATTCCTACACCGGGGAGCTGTTTTTT.

V usage is TRBV10-2 and J usage is TRBJ2-1; 10 positions match TRBD1. Looked up from germline, CDR1 is WSHSY and CDR2 is SAAADI. CDR3 length equals 13 residues. Germline trimming cut 6 bases from V and 8 bases from J; bases unmatched to any gene: 4. The CDR3 reads CASRKTGGDEQFF. In DNA, the CDR3 is TGCGCCAGCAGGAAGACAGGGGGCGATGAGCAGTTCTTC.

The chain is built from TRBV4-1 and TRBJ2-1; 8 bases align to TRBD2. J was trimmed by 8 bases and V by 0 bases; bases with no gene match: 18. This CDR3 region has 19 residues. Germline V gene data show CDR1 as MGHRA and CDR2 as YSYEKL. CDR3 in DNA: TGCGCCAGCAGCCAAGACCACCGACTAGCGCAGGGTGGATACGATGAGCAGTTCTTC. It yields the protein CASSQDHRLAQGGYDEQFF.

V and J are TRBV21-1 and TRBJ1-1. TRBV21-1 is noted as a pseudogene. The CDR3 has 18 residues. For the CDR3, the DNA is TGTGCCAGCAGCTTGAGAAAGCGGAGGGGGGGACGGAACACTGAAGCTTTCTTT. This translates into CASSLRKRRGGRNTEAFF.

This clone was detected a few times. V and J are TRBV7-9 and TRBJ1-4; D gene unclear. There are 13 residues in the CDR3. V dropped 5 bases and J dropped 8 bases, with 12 bases sitting between them. Germline-derived CDR1 and CDR2 are SEHNR and FQNEAQ (reference sequence). In DNA form, the CDR3 reads TGTGCCAGCAGCCCGCGGTCAGTAGAAAAACTGTTTTTT. It is translated as CASSPRSVEKLFF.

This chain uses TRBV19 with TRBJ1-6, with a possible D match to TRBD1 (6 bases). The germline gives CDR1 LNHDA, CDR2 SQIVND (reference sequence). The ends were cut back, 6 bases at V and 9 bases at J, with 18 bases in the middle. The CDR3 is made up of 15 amino acids. Here the CDR3 reads CASRRRTVFSSPLHF. The CDR3 coding sequence is TGTGCCAGTAGGAGACGGACAGTCTTTAGTTCACCCCTCCACTTT.

The genes are TRBV5-8 and TRBJ1-3, with D unresolved. The germline CDR1 and CDR2 sequences are SGHTS and YDEGEE. Trimming took off 4 bases at V and 0 bases at J, with 14 bases between the two ends. CDR3 size: 16 residues. CDR3 residues: CASSQKSTHSGNTIYF. DNA of the CDR3: TGTGCCAGCAGCCAAAAATCGACTCACTCTGGAAACACCATATATTTT.

The V gene is TRBV9, the J gene TRBJ2-3, with D possibly TRBD2 on 5 matching bases. This CDR3 spans 14 amino acids. Per the germline V gene, CDR1 is SGDLS and CDR2 is YYNGEE. Trimming pared 4 bases from V and 6 bases from J, leaving 15 bases between. CDR3 amino acids: CASSQDSVSDTQYF. Here the CDR3 DNA reads TGTGCCAGCAGCCAGGACTCGGTCAGCGATACGCAGTATTTT.

The V and J genes are TRBV5-6 and TRBJ2-3; D is undetermined. Germline V gene data show CDR1 as SGHDT and CDR2 as YYEEEE. The V end lost 0 bases, the J end lost 2 bases, and 10 bases lay between the germline ends. CDR3 length equals 15 residues. The CDR3 DNA reads TGTGCCAGCAGCTTGGAACAGACCTACACAGATACGCAGTATTTT. Translation gives CASSLEQTYTDTQYF.

The J gene is TRBJ1-5, the V gene TRBV7-2, with D possibly being TRBD1 (5 bases). Germline CDR1 SGHTA, CDR2 FQGNSA. The ends were cut back, 1 base at V and 6 bases at J, with 13 bases in the middle. The CDR3 is 15 amino acids. CDR3 in amino acids: CASSLVGGEGQPQHF. DNA of the CDR3: TGTGCCAGCAGCTTAGTCGGGGGAGAGGGTCAGCCCCAGCATTTT.

The J gene is TRBJ1-5, the V gene TRBV7-2, with 8 bases fitting TRBD1. V shed 1 base, J shed 4 bases, and the junction held 12 bases outside the gene matches. The CDR3 totals 18 residues. The germline V gene has CDR1 SGHTA and CDR2 FQGNSA. CDR3 DNA sequence: TGTGCCAGCAGCTTAGGGTGGGACCAGGGGGCAGGGAATCAGCCCCAGCATTTT. Protein product: CASSLGWDQGAGNQPQHF. The full variable domain, with the rest looked up from reference TRBV7-2 and TRBJ1-5, is GAGVSQSPSNKVTEKGKDVELRCDPISGHTALYWYRQSLGQGLEFLIYFQGNSAPDKSGLPSDRFSAERTGGSVSTLTIQRTQQEDSAVYLCASSLGWDQGAGNQPQHFGDGTRLSIL.

J is TRBJ1-2 and V is TRBV7-8; D is perhaps TRBD1 (5 bases). Germline V gives CDR1 SGHVS, CDR2 FQNEAQ. The CDR3 contains 13 residues. V shed 0 bases and J shed 8 bases, with 10 bases lying between them. The CDR3 sequence: CASSLAAGKGYTF. The CDR3 region has the DNA TGTGCCAGCAGCTTAGCGGCAGGGAAGGGCTACACCTTC.

V is TRBV10-2 and J is TRBJ2-1, with 11 bases that match TRBD1. The germline gives CDR1 WSHSY, CDR2 SAAADI. The CDR3 contains 16 residues. V shed 4 bases, J shed 7 bases, and the junction held 9 bases outside the gene matches. The CDR3 loop is CASSVSDRGQINEQFF. CDR3 nucleotides: TGCGCCAGCAGTGTCTCGGACAGGGGGCAAATAAATGAGCAGTTCTTC.

The chain combines TRBV27 with TRBJ1-4; a weak D match, TRBD1 (6 bases). The CDR3 consists of 13 residues. CDR1 MNHEY and CDR2 SMNVEV come from the germline V gene (reference sequence). The V end lost 4 bases, the J end lost 6 bases, and 9 bases lay between the germline ends. The CDR3 coding sequence is TGTGCCAGCAGTTGGCAGGGGTATGAAAAACTGTTTTTT. This gives the protein CASSWQGYEKLFF.

The CDR3 sequence: CASSVTGTETQYF. The CDR3 DNA reads as TGTGCCAGCAGTGTCACAGGGACGGAGACCCAGTACTTC. The V gene is TRBV25-1, the J gene TRBJ2-5, with D possibly being TRBD1 (6 bases). The CDR3 contains 13 residues. The V end was cut by 4 bases, the J end by 5 bases, with 11 bases between. The germline CDR1 and CDR2 sequences are MGHDK and SYGVNS.

This chain joins TRBV30 and TRBJ1-1, with 9 nucleotides matching TRBD1. Looked up from germline, CDR1 is GTSNPN and CDR2 is SVGIG (reference sequence). The CDR3 totals 12 residues. J lost 7 bases, V lost 2 bases, and 2 bases had no gene match. CDR3 amino acids: CAWSTGQGEAFF. The CDR3 DNA is TGTGCCTGGAGTACGGGACAGGGTGAAGCTTTCTTT.

The chain has TRBV9 and TRBJ2-7; 9 nucleotides agree with TRBD1. V trimming: 0 bases; J trimming: 3 bases; junction bases outside the gene matches: 4. Per the germline V gene, CDR1 is SGDLS and CDR2 is YYNGEE. The CDR3 loop spans 15 amino acids. CDR3 bases: TGTGCCAGCAGCGTAGGAAAGACAGGGGGCTACGAGCAGTACTTC. It codes for CASSVGKTGGYEQYF.

The chain is built from TRBV2 and TRBJ1-2; no reliable D call. This CDR3 has 18 amino acids. CDR1 is SNHLY and CDR2 is FYNNEI in the germline V gene. Trimming shortened V by 7 bases and J by 6 bases, and 30 bases separated the two germline ends. The CDR3 protein is CASTFRVLRQAPGDGYTF. For the CDR3, the DNA is TGTGCCAGCACTTTTAGAGTCCTCAGGCAAGCCCCCGGGGATGGCTACACCTTC.

The J gene is TRBJ1-4, the V gene TRBV4-2; tentative D call: TRBD1 (6 bases). Germline assignment: CDR1 LGHNA and CDR2 YNFKEQ. The CDR3 contains 15 residues. V lost 4 bases, J lost 7 bases, and 16 bases lay in between. The CDR3 region is CASSPLGEGVEKLFF. As DNA, the CDR3 is TGTGCCAGCAGCCCGCTTGGGGAGGGGGTTGAAAAACTGTTTTTT.

V usage is TRBV19 and J usage is TRBJ2-2, with 9 bases fitting TRBD1. Trimming cost V 7 bases and J 5 bases; bases outside gene matches: 8. Per germline, CDR1 LNHDA and CDR2 SQIVND (reference sequence). The CDR3 has 15 amino acids. The CDR3 loop reads CASNTGQGITGELFF. The CDR3 DNA is TGTGCCAGTAACACGGGACAGGGTATAACCGGGGAGCTGTTTTTT.

This chain joins TRBV19 and TRBJ1-1; 7 nucleotides align to TRBD1. CDR3 length: 17 amino acids. J lost 2 bases, V lost 7 bases, and 16 bases had no gene match. CDR1 and CDR2 from the germline V gene are LNHDA and SQIVND (reference sequence). CDR3 sequence (DNA): TGTGCCAGTATTCCGAGGGGGCGAAGTGGTATAAACACTGAAGCTTTCTTT. Its protein product is CASIPRGRSGINTEAFF.